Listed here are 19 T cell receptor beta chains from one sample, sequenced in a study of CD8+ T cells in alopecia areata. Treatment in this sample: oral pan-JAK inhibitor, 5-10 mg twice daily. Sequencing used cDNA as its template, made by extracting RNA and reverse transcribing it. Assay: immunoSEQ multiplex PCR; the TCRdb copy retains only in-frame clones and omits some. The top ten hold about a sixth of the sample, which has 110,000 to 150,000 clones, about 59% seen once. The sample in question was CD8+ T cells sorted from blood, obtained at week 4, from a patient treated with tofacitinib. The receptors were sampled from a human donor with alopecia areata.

The CDR3: CASSLSFRGLNTGELFF. The CDR3 nucleotides read TGTGCCAGCAGCTTAAGTTTTCGGGGCCTAAACACCGGGGAGCTGTTTTTT. The chain is built from TRBV11-2 and TRBJ2-2; D may be TRBD1 or TRBD2 (5 bases each). V lost 2 bases, J lost 2 bases, and 15 bases lay in between. The CDR3 runs 17 residues. Germline-derived CDR1 and CDR2 are SGHAT and FQNNGV.

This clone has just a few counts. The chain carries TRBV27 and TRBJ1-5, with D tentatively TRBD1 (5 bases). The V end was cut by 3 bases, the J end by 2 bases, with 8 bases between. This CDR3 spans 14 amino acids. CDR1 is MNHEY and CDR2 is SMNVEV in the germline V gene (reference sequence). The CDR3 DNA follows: TGTGCCAGCAGTTTGGCGGGGCGCAATCAGCCCCAGCATTTT. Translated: CASSLAGRNQPQHF.

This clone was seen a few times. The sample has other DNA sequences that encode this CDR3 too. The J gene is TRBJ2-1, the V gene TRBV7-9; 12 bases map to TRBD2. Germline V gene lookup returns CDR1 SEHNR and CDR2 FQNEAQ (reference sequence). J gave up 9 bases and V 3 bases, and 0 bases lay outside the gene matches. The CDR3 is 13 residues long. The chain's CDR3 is CASSLGLAGEQFF. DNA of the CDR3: TGTGCCAGCAGCTTGGGACTAGCGGGTGAGCAGTTCTTC.

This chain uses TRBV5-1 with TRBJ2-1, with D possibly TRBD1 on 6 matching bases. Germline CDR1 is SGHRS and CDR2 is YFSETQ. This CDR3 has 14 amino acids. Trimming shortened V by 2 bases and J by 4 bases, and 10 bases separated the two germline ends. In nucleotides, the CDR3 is TGCGCCAGCAGCTTACGGCAGGGGTACAATGAGCAGTTCTTC. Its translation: CASSLRQGYNEQFF.

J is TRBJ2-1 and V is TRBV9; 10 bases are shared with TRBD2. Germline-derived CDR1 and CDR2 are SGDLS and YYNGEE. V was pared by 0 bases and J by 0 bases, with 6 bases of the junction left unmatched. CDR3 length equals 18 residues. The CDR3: CASSVGERGGISYNEQFF. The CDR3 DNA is TGTGCCAGCAGCGTAGGGGAGCGGGGGGGAATCTCCTACAATGAGCAGTTCTTC.

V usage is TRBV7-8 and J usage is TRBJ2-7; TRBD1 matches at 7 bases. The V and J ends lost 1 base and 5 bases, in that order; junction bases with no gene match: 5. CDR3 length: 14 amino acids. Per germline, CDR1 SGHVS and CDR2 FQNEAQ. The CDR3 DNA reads TGTGCCAGCAGCTTAGTCGGGACAGCTAACGAGCAGTACTTC. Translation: CASSLVGTANEQYF.

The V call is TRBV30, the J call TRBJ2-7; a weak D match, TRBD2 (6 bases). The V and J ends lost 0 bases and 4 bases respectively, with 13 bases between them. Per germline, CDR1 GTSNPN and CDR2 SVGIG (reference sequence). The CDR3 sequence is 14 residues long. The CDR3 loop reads CAWSVGGSGYEQYF. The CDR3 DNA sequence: TGTGCCTGGAGTGTGGGGGGATCCGGGTACGAGCAGTACTTC.

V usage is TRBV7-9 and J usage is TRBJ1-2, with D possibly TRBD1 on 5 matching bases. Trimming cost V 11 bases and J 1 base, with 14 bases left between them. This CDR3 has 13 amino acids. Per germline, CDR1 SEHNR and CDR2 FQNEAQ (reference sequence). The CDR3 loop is CAGDSSLNYGYTF. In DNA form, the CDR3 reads TGTGCCGGCGACAGTTCCCTTAACTATGGCTACACCTTC.

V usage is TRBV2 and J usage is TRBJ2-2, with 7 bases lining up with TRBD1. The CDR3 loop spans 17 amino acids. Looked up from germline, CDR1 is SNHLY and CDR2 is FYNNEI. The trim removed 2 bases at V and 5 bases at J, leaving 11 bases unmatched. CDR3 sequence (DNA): TGTGCCAGCAGTGAATTGGGGCAGGGGGTAAATACCGGGGAGCTGTTTTTT. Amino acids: CASSELGQGVNTGELFF.

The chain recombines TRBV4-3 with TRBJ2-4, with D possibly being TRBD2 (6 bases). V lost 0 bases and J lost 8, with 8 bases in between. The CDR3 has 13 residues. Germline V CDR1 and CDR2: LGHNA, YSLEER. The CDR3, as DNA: TGCGCCAGCAGCCAAGATAGGAGGGACATTCAGTACTTC. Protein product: CASSQDRRDIQYF.

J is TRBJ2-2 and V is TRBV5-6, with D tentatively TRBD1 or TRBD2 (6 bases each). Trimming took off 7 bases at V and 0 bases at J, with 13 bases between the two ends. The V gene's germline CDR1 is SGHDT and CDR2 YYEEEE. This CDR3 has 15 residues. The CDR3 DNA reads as TGTGCCAGCGGGGAGGACAGAGCGAACACCGGGGAGCTGTTTTTT. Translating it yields CASGEDRANTGELFF.

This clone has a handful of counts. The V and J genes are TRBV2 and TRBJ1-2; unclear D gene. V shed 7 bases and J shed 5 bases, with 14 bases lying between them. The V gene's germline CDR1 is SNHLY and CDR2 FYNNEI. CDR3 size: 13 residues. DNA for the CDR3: TGTGCCAGCATCAAGGGCGCGGATTATGGCTACACCTTC. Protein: CASIKGADYGYTF.

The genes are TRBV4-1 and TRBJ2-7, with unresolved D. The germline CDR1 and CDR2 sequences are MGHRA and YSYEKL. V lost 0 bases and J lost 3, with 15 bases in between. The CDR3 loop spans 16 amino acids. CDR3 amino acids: CASSQDLVRGRYEQYF. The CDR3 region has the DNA TGCGCCAGCAGCCAAGATTTAGTACGCGGTCGCTACGAGCAGTACTTC.

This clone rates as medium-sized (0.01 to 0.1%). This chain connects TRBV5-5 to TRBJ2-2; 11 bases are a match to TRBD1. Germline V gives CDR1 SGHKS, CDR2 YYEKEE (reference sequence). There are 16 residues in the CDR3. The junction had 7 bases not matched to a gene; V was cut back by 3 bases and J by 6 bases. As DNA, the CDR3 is TGTGCCAGCAGCTGGGAGGACAGGGGGCCCGCCGGGGAGCTGTTTTTT. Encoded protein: CASSWEDRGPAGELFF.

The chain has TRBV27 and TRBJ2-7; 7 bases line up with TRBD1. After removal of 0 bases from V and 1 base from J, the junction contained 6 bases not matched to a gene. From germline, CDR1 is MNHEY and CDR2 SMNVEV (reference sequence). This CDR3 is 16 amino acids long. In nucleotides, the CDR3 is TGTGCCAGCAGTTTATCGGCCGGGACAGAATCCTACGAGCAGTACTTC. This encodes CASSLSAGTESYEQYF.

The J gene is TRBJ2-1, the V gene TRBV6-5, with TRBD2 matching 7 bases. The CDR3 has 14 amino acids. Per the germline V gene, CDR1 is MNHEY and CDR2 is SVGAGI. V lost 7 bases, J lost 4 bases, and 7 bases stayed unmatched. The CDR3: CASTPGLPYNEQFF. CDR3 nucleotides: TGTGCCAGCACTCCGGGACTACCTTACAATGAGCAGTTCTTC.

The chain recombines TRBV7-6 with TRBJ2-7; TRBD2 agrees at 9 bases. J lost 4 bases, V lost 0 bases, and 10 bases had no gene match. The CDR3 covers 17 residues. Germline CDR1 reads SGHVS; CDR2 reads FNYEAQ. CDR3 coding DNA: TGTGCCAGCAGCTTAGCCGATGTTAGCGGGGGCGGGTACGAGCAGTACTTC. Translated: CASSLADVSGGGYEQYF.

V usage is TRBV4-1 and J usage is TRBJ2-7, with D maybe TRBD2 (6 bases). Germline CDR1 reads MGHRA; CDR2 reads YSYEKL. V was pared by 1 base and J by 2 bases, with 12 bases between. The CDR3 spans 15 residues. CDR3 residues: CASSQVESGAYEQYF. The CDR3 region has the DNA TGCGCCAGCAGCCAAGTTGAATCGGGAGCCTACGAGCAGTACTTC.

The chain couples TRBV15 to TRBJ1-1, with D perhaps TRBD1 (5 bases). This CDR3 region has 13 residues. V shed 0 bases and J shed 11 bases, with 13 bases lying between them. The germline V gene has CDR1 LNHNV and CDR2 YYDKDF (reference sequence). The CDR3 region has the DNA TGTGCCACCAGCAGAGATCACAGGCCCGGGGCTTTCTTT. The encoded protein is CATSRDHRPGAFF.